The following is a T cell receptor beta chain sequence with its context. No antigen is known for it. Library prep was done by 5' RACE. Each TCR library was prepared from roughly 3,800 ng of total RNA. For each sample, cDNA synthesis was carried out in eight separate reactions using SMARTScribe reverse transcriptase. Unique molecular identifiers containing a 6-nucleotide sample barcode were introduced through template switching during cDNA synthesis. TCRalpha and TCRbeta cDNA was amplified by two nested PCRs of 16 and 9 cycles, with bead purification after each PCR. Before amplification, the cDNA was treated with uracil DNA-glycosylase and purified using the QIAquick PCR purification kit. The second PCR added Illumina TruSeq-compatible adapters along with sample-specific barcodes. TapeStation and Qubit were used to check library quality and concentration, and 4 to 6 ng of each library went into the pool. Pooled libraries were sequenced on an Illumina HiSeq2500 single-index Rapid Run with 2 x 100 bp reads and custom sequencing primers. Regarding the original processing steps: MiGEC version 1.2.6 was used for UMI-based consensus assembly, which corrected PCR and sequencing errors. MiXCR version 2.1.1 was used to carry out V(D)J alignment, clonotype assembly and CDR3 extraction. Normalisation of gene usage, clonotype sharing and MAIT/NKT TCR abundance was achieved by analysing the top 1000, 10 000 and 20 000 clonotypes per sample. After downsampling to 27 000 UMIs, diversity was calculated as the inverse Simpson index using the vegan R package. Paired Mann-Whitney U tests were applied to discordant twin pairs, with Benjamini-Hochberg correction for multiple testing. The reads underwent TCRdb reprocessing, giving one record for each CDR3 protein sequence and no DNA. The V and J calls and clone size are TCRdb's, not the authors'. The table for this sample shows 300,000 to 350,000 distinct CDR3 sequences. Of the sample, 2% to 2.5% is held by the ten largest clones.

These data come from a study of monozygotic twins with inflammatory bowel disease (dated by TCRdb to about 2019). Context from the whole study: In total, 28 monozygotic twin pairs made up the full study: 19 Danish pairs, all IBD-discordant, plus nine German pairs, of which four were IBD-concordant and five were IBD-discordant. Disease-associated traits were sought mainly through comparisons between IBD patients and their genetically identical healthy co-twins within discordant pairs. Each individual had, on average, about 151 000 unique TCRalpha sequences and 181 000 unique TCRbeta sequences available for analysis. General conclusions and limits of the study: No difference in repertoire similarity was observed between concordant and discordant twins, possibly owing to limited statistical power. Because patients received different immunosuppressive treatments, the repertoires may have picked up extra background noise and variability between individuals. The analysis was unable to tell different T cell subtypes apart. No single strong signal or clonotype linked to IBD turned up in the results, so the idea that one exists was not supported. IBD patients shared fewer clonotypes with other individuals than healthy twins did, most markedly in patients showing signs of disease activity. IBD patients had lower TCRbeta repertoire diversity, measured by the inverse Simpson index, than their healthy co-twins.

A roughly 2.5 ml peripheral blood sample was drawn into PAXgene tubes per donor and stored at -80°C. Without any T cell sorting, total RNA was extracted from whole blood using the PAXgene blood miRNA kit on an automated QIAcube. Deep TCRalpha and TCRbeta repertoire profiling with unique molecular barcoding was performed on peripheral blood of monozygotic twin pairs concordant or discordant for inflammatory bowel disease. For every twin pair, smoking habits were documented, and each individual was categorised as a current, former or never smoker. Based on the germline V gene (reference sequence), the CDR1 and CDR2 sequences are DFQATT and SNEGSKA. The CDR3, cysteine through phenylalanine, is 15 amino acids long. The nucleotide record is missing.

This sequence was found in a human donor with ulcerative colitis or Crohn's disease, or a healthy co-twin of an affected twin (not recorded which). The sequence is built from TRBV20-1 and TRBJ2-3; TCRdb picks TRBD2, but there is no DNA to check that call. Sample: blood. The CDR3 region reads CSARDYERGADTQYF.